Listed here are 15 T cell receptor beta chains from one sample, sequenced in a study of blood T cells in healthy people across ages. Alongside a J-beta primer mix, a sample-barcoded 5' primer served in a second PCR lasting about 7 to 12 cycles. TCRdb itself ran the 5' RACE reads through MiXCR, one entry per CDR3 protein. This sample has roughly 1,300,000 distinct CDR3 sequences, with approximately 63% found just once. Sequences were obtained from blood. These receptors originate from a man younger than 35 in good health.

The chain has TRBV7-9 and TRBJ2-1, with D hard to call. Germline CDR1 reads SEHNR; CDR2 reads FQNEAQ (reference sequence). Trimming took 1 base from V and 4 from J, leaving 11 bases between them. The CDR3 contains 15 residues. CDR3 region: CASSLVAPGYNEQFF. The CDR3 DNA follows: TGTGCCAGCAGCTTAGTTGCCCCAGGTTACAATGAGCAGTTCTTC.

This rearrangement joins TRBV5-1 to TRBJ2-2; tentatively, D is TRBD1 or TRBD2 (5 bases each). Germline CDR1 SGHRS, CDR2 YFSETQ. The CDR3 runs to 15 residues. Trimming removed 5 bases at V and 1 base at J, with 12 bases between. The CDR3 loop is CASRTGTVNTGELFF. CDR3 in DNA: TGCGCCAGCAGAACCGGGACCGTGAACACCGGGGAGCTGTTTTTT.

The CDR3 protein is CASTIRGTDTQYF. CDR3 DNA: TGCGCCAGCACTATACGGGGCACAGATACGCAGTATTTT. The chain employs TRBV5-1 and TRBJ2-3, with unresolved D. CDR3 length: 13 amino acids. The germline V gene has CDR1 SGHRS and CDR2 YFSETQ. Between the trimmed V and J ends, which lost 6 bases and 1 base, there was a span of 9 bases.

This clonotype showed up just a few times. J is TRBJ2-7 and V is TRBV4-1, with D hard to call. Between the trimmed V and J ends, which lost 5 bases and 1 base, there was a span of 15 bases. This CDR3 is built from 15 residues. From germline, CDR1 is MGHRA and CDR2 YSYEKL. The DNA of the CDR3 is TGCGCCAGCAGCTCCAATACTGGCCTGTCCTACGAGCAGTACTTC. Protein sequence: CASSSNTGLSYEQYF.

The chain links TRBV12-3 or TRBV12-4 to TRBJ2-7; a weak D match, TRBD2 (6 bases). This CDR3 is built from 14 residues. Trimming shortened V by 9 bases and J by 3 bases, and 18 bases separated the two germline ends. The CDR3 sequence is CASSRRRANYEQYF. The CDR3 nucleotides are TGTGCCAGTAGCCGGAGGAGGGCAAACTACGAGCAGTACTTC.

The rearrangement uses TRBV6-5 and TRBJ1-6; D gene unclear. V shed 6 bases and J shed 3 bases, with 12 bases lying between them. CDR1 and CDR2 (germline): MNHEY, SVGAGI. CDR3 length: 15 residues. The CDR3, as DNA: TGTGCCAGCAGGCTTATTATGAGCTATAATTCACCCCTCCACTTT. Residues: CASRLIMSYNSPLHF.

V gene TRBV20-1 combines with J gene TRBJ2-1; 14 nucleotides align to TRBD2. V lost 2 bases and J lost 6; bases outside the gene matches: 12. The CDR3 has 18 residues. The germline V gene has CDR1 DFQATT and CDR2 SNEGSKA (reference sequence). This CDR3 reads CSARIQSSGLAGVNEQFF. The CDR3 nucleotides are TGCAGTGCTAGAATTCAGTCCTCGGGACTAGCGGGAGTCAATGAGCAGTTCTTC.

The genes are TRBV12-3 or TRBV12-4 and TRBJ1-4, with TRBD1 identical over 10 bases. The CDR3 runs 14 residues. J gave up 7 bases and V 5 bases, and 4 bases lay outside the gene matches. CDR3 nucleotides: TGTGCCAGCAGTCCCGGGACAGGGGTTGAAAAACTGTTTTTT. Residues: CASSPGTGVEKLFF.

The chain has TRBV7-8 and TRBJ2-4; TRBD2 matches 7 bases. The CDR3 totals 13 residues. Germline V gives CDR1 SGHVS, CDR2 FQNEAQ. V shed 5 bases, J shed 13 bases, and the junction held 11 bases outside the gene matches. The CDR3 DNA reads TGTGCCAGCAGCCCCCCAGGGAGGGAGGAGCAGTACTTC. Translating it yields CASSPPGREEQYF. The full variable domain, its missing parts supplied by reference TRBV7-8 and TRBJ2-4, is GAGVSQSPRYKVAKRGQDVALRCDPISGHVSLFWYQQALGQGPEFLTYFQNEAQLDKSGLPSDRFFAERPEGSVSTLKIQRTQQEDSAVYLCASSPPGREEQYFGAGTRLSVL.

In this sample, this clonotype turned up a few times. The chain is built from TRBV4-3 and TRBJ2-4; D is undetermined. Germline V lookup: CDR1 LGHNA, CDR2 YSLEER. This CDR3 contains 14 residues. With 1 base removed from V and 6 bases from J, the gap between germline ends came to 10 bases. The DNA for the CDR3 is TGCGCCAGCAGCCAAGGGGTCAGTTTAAACATTCAGTACTTC. Translated, it gives CASSQGVSLNIQYF.

V and J are TRBV6-1 and TRBJ2-5, with 11 bases fitting TRBD1. The CDR3 has 13 amino acids. Germline V gene lookup returns CDR1 MNHNS and CDR2 SASEGT. V was clipped by 10 bases and J by 4 bases; unmatched bases: 5. CDR3 in DNA: TGTGCCACCCGGGACAGGGGGTCAGAGACCCAGTACTTC. Its translation is CATRDRGSETQYF.

This clonotype came up a few times. The rearrangement uses TRBV21-1 and TRBJ2-2; TRBD2 is the table's D call and was not checked against the DNA. TRBV21-1 corresponds to a pseudogene. The CDR3 runs 20 residues. This CDR3 is CASTRRTSGRGPPNTGELFF. The CDR3 region has the DNA TGTGCCAGCACCAGGCGGACTAGCGGGAGGGGCCCCCCGAACACCGGGGAGCTGTTTTTT.

J is TRBJ1-5 and V is TRBV6-2 or TRBV6-3; D remains ambiguous. CDR1 is MNHEY and CDR2 is SVGEGT in the germline V gene. The ends were cut back, 2 bases at V and 6 bases at J, with 8 bases in the middle. The CDR3 sequence is 13 residues long. For the CDR3, the DNA is TGTGCCAGCAGTTACATCTGGGTTCAGCCCCAGCATTTT. This encodes CASSYIWVQPQHF.

This clonotype was seen more than once but under ten times. The chain joins TRBV24-1 to TRBJ1-2; TRBD1 is a possible D gene (6 bases). Per the germline V gene, CDR1 is KGHDR and CDR2 is SFDVKD. This CDR3 has 14 residues. V gave up 4 bases and J gave up 4 bases, with 12 bases separating them. The CDR3 DNA follows: TGTGCCACCAGTGACCAAGGGGACACCTATGGCTACACCTTC. Amino acid sequence: CATSDQGDTYGYTF.

The chain links TRBV4-3 to TRBJ2-1; D gene ambiguous. The J call may be wrong; the DNA end is better matched by TRBJ2-7. The CDR3 has 15 residues. The V gene's germline CDR1 is LGHNA and CDR2 YSLEER. The CDR3, as DNA: TGCGCCAGCAGCCAAGCACAGAGCTCCTACAATGAGCAGTACTTC. Its translation is CASSQAQSSYNEQYF.